These 12 T cell receptor beta chains were sequenced from one sample in a study of T cell repertoires in cytomegalovirus infection. TCRdb analysed the reads with MiXCR anew, one entry per CDR3 protein. There are approximately 300,000 distinct CDR3 sequences in the sample; 25% to 35% occur only once, and around 18% lies in the top ten. For these receptors, no antigen is known. This specimen consisted of cultured PBMCs, obtained from culture after CMV antigen stimulation. The receptors derive from a human donor in good health (CMV status not recorded). Some clones in this sample may be carry-over from other donors' samples.

The chain uses TRBV5-1 and TRBJ1-1, with a weak D call TRBD1 (6 bases). Germline CDR1 and CDR2: SGHRS and YFSETQ. Between the trimmed V and J ends, which lost 1 base and 1 base, there was a span of 14 bases. The CDR3 is made up of 16 amino acids. The CDR3 DNA reads TGCGCCAGCAGCTTGCGGCAGGGGAGGGCGAACACTGAAGCTTTCTTT. Its translation: CASSLRQGRANTEAFF.

V gene TRBV11-2 combines with J gene TRBJ1-1, with unresolved D. The CDR3 loop spans 15 amino acids. The V gene lost 4 bases and the J gene lost 5 bases, with 17 bases spanning the gap. Germline V lookup: CDR1 SGHAT, CDR2 FQNNGV. CDR3 region: CASSSGLVKKTEAFF. As DNA, the CDR3 is TGTGCCAGCAGCTCAGGACTCGTGAAAAAAACTGAAGCTTTCTTT.

V and J are TRBV7-4 and TRBJ1-5; maybe TRBD1 (6 bases). CDR1 and CDR2 from the germline V gene are SGHVT and SQSDAQ. The V gene lost 2 bases and the J gene lost 3 bases, with 11 bases spanning the gap. This CDR3 has 15 amino acids. The CDR3 sequence: CASSLRGNDNQPQHF. The CDR3, as DNA: TGTGCCAGCAGCTTAAGGGGGAATGACAATCAGCCCCAGCATTTT.

J is TRBJ2-7 and V is TRBV6-2 or TRBV6-3, with 15 positions matching TRBD2. Germline V CDR1 and CDR2: MNHEY, SVGEGT. The CDR3 has 16 amino acids. V shed 6 bases and J 6 bases; nucleotides not matched to a gene: 9. The chain's CDR3 is CASRLGLAGGPSEQYF. The CDR3 DNA sequence: TGTGCCAGCAGACTCGGACTAGCGGGAGGGCCATCCGAGCAGTACTTC.

The chain couples TRBV24-1 to TRBJ2-2; tentatively, D is TRBD2 (5 bases). There are 16 residues in the CDR3. V lost 3 bases and J 5 bases, leaving 15 bases between the germline ends. Germline CDR1 and CDR2: KGHDR and SFDVKD. CDR3 DNA sequence: TGTGCCACCAGTGATATCCGGGGTCGGGGAACCGGGGAGCTGTTTTTT. It codes for CATSDIRGRGTGELFF.

This chain joins TRBV19 and TRBJ1-6; D gene uncertain. V was pared by 6 bases and J by 9 bases, with 9 bases between. CDR1 and CDR2 from the germline V gene are LNHDA and SQIVND (reference sequence). CDR3 length: 12 amino acids. CDR3 bases: TGTGCCAGTAGGGCCCGGGGTTCACCCCTCCACTTT. This gives the protein CASRARGSPLHF. The complete variable domain, with remaining parts taken from reference TRBV19 and TRBJ1-6, reads DGGITQSPKYLFRKEGQNVTLSCEQNLNHDAMYWYRQDPGQGLRLIYYSQIVNDFQKGDIAEGYSVSREKKESFPLTVTSAQKNPTAFYLCASRARGSPLHFGNGTRLTVT.

A few counts support this clonotype. The genes are TRBV28 and TRBJ2-5; 8 nucleotides line up with TRBD2. Germline lookup yields CDR1 MDHEN and CDR2 SYDVKM. J gave up 4 bases and V 2 bases, and 6 bases lay outside the gene matches. This CDR3 has 15 residues. The chain's CDR3 is CASSLGGRRRETQYF. The CDR3 nucleotides read TGTGCCAGCAGTTTAGGCGGGAGGAGACGAGAGACCCAGTACTTC. Full variable domain (rest looked up from reference TRBV28 and TRBJ2-5): DVKVTQSSRYLVKRTGEKVFLECVQDMDHENMFWYRQDPGLGLRLIYFSYDVKMKEKGDIPEGYSVSREKKERFSLILESASTNQTSMYLCASSLGGRRRETQYFGPGTRLLVL.

This chain connects TRBV6-6 to TRBJ1-1; maybe TRBD1 (5 bases). This CDR3 spans 14 amino acids. Germline-derived CDR1 and CDR2 are MNHNY and SVGAGI (reference sequence). The V and J ends lost 4 bases and 1 base respectively, with 10 bases between them. As DNA, the CDR3 is TGTGCCAGCAGTTCGGCAGGGACGAACACTGAAGCTTTCTTT. It is translated as CASSSAGTNTEAFF.

V usage is TRBV15 and J usage is TRBJ1-1; D is perhaps TRBD1 (5 bases). Trimming took 3 bases from V and 0 from J, leaving 11 bases between them. Germline V gives CDR1 LNHNV, CDR2 YYDKDF (reference sequence). This CDR3 is 15 amino acids long. CDR3 DNA sequence: TGTGCCACCAGCAGCCCACAGGTACTGAACACTGAAGCTTTCTTT. Translating gives CATSSPQVLNTEAFF. The full variable domain, its missing parts supplied by reference TRBV15 and TRBJ1-1, is DAMVIQNPRYQVTQFGKPVTLSCSQTLNHNVMYWYQQKSSQAPKLLFHYYDKDFNNEADTPDNFQSRRPNTSFCFLDIRSPGLGDTAMYLCATSSPQVLNTEAFFGQGTRLTVV.

Many counts were recorded for this clonotype. The chain combines TRBV7-6 with TRBJ2-5, with 9 positions matching TRBD1. V lost 5 bases to trimming and J lost 8 bases; unmatched junction nucleotides: 9. The germline V gene encodes CDR1 SGHVS and CDR2 FNYEAQ. The length of the CDR3 is 14 residues. The CDR3: CASSTLPTGGTQYF. As DNA, the CDR3 is TGTGCCAGCAGCACCCTCCCGACAGGGGGTACCCAGTACTTC.

This clonotype was seen many times. V gene TRBV7-2 combines with J gene TRBJ2-7; D gene uncertain. The CDR3 is 14 amino acids. CDR1 and CDR2 from the germline V gene are SGHTA and FQGNSA. The V gene lost 5 bases and the J gene lost 0 bases, with 11 bases spanning the gap. CDR3 protein: CASSPRLISYEQYF. The CDR3 DNA follows: TGTGCCAGCAGCCCTCGACTGATCTCCTACGAGCAGTACTTC.

The sample holds a few counts of this clonotype. This chain joins TRBV4-1 and TRBJ1-5, with D perhaps matching TRBD1 (6 bases). From germline, CDR1 is MGHRA and CDR2 YSYEKL. V was trimmed by 2 bases and J by 1 base, leaving 12 bases between them. The CDR3 totals 16 residues. The CDR3 protein is CASSQLGGGSNQPQHF. The CDR3, as DNA: TGCGCCAGCAGCCAACTAGGAGGGGGAAGCAATCAGCCCCAGCATTTT.